Each of the 3 T cell receptor beta chains below was sequenced from the same sample in a study of monozygotic twins with inflammatory bowel disease. TCRdb reprocessed the 5' RACE reads, keeping one entry per CDR3 protein, no DNA. This sample contains some 99,000 distinct CDR3 sequences. The specimen was blood. These receptors all stem from a human donor with ulcerative colitis or Crohn's disease, or a healthy co-twin of an affected twin (not recorded which).

The V call is TRBV5-1, the J call TRBJ2-6; with no DNA, the TCRdb D assignment of TRBD1 cannot be verified. Germline CDR1 reads SGHRS; CDR2 reads YFSETQ. This CDR3 region has 17 residues. CDR3 sequence reads: CASSRTGRTSGANVLTF.

The chain has TRBV7-2 and TRBJ1-2. The CDR3 contains 13 residues. Germline assignment: CDR1 SGHTA and CDR2 FQGNSA. The CDR3 protein is CASSSYRARGYTF. The variable domain in full, completed from reference TRBV7-2 and TRBJ1-2, reads GAGVSQSPSNKVTEKGKDVELRCDPISGHTALYWYRQSLGQGLEFLIYFQGNSAPDKSGLPSDRFSAERTGGSVSTLTIQRTQQEDSAVYLCASSSYRARGYTFGSGTRLTVV.

This chain connects TRBV5-1 to TRBJ2-6. This CDR3 region has 15 residues. The germline gives CDR1 SGHRS, CDR2 YFSETQ. The CDR3 loop is CASSFTGSGANVLTF.